One T cell receptor (beta chain) is described in this entry. Original processing notes: Amplification of reference gene primers provided the estimated nucleated cell counts. Only in-frame clones appear in the TCRdb table, and some are missing; sequencing was by immunoSEQ multiplex PCR. For V, J and clone size, that table is used; D and trimming come from the DNA. This table holds about 220,000 clones, approximately 80% found once. The data were taken from a study of blood T cell repertoires in COVID-19. Study background: Nucleic acid was either cDNA or gDNA, and it came from T cells, B-cell-depleted T cells, or PBMCs.

The CDR3 covers 15 residues. Germline V gene sequence: CDR1 LNHDA, CDR2 SQIVND (reference sequence). V gave up 4 bases and J gave up 0 bases, with 9 bases separating them. The J gene is TRBJ1-4, the V gene TRBV19, with unresolved D. Sequences were obtained from peripheral blood. The source is a man aged 40-50 years who had recovered from COVID-19. CDR3 region: CASSTQPATNEKLFF. CDR3 sequence (DNA): TGTGCCAGTAGTACACAGCCTGCAACTAATGAAAAACTGTTTTTT.